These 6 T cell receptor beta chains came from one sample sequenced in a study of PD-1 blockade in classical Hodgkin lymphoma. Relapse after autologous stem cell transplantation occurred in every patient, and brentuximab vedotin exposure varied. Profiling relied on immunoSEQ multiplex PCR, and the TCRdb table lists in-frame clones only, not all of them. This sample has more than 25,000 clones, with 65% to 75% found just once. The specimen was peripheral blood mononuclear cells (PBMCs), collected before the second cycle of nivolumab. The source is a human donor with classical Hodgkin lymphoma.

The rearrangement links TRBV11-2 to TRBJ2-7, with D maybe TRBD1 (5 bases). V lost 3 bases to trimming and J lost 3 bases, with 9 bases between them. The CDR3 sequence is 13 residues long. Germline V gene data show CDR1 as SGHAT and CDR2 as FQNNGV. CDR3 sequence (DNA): TGTGCCAGCAGCTTCTGGGGCAGCTACGAGCAGTACGTC. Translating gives CASSFWGSYEQYV.

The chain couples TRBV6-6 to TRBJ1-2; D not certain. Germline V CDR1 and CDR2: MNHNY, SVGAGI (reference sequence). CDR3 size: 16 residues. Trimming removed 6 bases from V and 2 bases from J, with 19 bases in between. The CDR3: CASSAPGGSGNYGYTF. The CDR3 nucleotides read TGTGCCAGCAGCGCTCCGGGCGGTTCCGGGAACTATGGCTACACCTTC.

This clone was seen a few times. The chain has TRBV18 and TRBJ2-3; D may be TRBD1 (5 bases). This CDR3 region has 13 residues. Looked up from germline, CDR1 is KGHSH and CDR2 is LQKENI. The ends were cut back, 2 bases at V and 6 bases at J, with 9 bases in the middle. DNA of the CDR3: TGTGCCAGCTCACCAGGGTCAGGGGATACGCAGTATTTT. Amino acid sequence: CASSPGSGDTQYF.

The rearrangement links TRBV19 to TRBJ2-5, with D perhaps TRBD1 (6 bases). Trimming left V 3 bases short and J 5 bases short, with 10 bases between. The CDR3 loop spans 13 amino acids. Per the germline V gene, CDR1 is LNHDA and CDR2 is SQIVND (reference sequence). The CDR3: CASSIRGEETQYF. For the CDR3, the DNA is TGTGCCAGTAGTATCAGGGGAGAGGAGACCCAGTACTTC.

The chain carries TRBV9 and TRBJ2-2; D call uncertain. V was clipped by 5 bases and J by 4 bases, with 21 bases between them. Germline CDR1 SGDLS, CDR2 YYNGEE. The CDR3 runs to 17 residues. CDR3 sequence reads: CASSGKTEKESTGELFF. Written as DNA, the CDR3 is TGTGCCAGCAGTGGGAAGACGGAGAAAGAGTCCACCGGGGAGCTGTTTTTT.

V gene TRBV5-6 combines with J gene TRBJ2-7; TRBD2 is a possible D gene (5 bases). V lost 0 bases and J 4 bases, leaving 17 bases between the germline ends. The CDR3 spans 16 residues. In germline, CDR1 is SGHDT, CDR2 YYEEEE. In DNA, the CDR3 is TGTGCCAGCAGCTTGGCCACTAGGCCCTTCGTTTACGAGCAGTACTTC. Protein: CASSLATRPFVYEQYF.